This T cell receptor (beta chain) derives from a study of blood T cell repertoires in COVID-19. On the study more broadly: The United States, Italy and Spain were the sources of the acute and convalescent COVID-19 samples. Sample material is recorded as cDNA or gDNA derived from T cells, B-cell-depleted T cells, or PBMCs.

This CDR3 contains 16 residues. V was cut by 2 bases and J by 1 base, with 13 bases left in between. Per germline, CDR1 SGHKS and CDR2 YYEKEE (reference sequence). Original methodology: Estimates of nucleated cell counts were drawn from the amplification of reference gene primers. This table comes from immunoSEQ multiplex PCR, and its TCRdb copy is limited to in-frame clones, with some not included. The V and J calls and the clone size are those of that table, but D and trimming were determined from the DNA. The sample contains some 83,000 clones, approximately 82% of which appear only once. The chain employs TRBV5-5 and TRBJ1-5; perhaps TRBD1 as D (6 bases). This receptor was taken from a human donor in a cohort sampled during active COVID-19. The sequenced material came from peripheral blood. The CDR3 sequence: CASSFSLGASNQPQHF. The CDR3 DNA is TGTGCCAGCAGCTTTTCTTTGGGGGCGAGCAATCAGCCCCAGCATTTT. Filled out from reference TRBV5-5 and TRBJ1-5, the complete variable domain reads DAGVTQSPTHLIKTRGQQVTLRCSPISGHKSVSWYQQVLGQGPQFIFQYYEKEERGRGNFPDRFSARQFPNYSSELNVNALLLGDSALYLCASSFSLGASNQPQHFGDGTRLSIL.